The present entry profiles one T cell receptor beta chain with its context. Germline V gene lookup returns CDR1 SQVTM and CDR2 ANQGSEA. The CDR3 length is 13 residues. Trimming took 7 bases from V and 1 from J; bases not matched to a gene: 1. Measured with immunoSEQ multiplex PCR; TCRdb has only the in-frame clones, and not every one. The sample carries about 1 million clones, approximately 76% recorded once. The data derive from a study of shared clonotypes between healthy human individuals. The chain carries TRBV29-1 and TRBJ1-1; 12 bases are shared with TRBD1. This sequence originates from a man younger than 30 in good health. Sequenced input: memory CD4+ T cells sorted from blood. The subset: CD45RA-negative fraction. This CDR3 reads CSGDRGQNTEAFF. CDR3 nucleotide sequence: TGCAGCGGGGACAGGGGGCAGAACACTGAAGCTTTCTTT.